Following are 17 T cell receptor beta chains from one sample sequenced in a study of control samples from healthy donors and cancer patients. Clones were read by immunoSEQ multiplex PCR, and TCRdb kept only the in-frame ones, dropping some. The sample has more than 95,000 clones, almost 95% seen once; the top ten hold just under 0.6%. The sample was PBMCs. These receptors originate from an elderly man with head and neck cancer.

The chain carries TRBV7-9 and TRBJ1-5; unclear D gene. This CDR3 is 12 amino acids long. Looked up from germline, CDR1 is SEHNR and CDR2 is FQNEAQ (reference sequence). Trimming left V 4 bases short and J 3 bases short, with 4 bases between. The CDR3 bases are TGTGCCAGCAGCTACAACAATCAGCCCCAGCATTTT. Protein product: CASSYNNQPQHF.

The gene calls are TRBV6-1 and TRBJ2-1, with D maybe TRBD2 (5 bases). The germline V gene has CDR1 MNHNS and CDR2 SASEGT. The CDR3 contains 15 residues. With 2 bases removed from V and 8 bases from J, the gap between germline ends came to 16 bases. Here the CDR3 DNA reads TGTGCCAGCAGTGAAATAGGAGGATATCTTGATGAGCAGTTCTTC. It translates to CASSEIGGYLDEQFF.

CDR3 loop: CASSPGQGPYSGNTIYF. In DNA form, the CDR3 reads TGTGCCAGCAGTCCCGGACAGGGGCCGTACTCTGGAAACACCATATATTTT. This chain joins TRBV6-6 and TRBJ1-3, with TRBD1 identical over 9 bases. Per germline, CDR1 MNHNY and CDR2 SVGAGI (reference sequence). The CDR3 runs 17 residues. After removal of 5 bases from V and 0 bases from J, the junction contained 8 bases not matched to a gene.

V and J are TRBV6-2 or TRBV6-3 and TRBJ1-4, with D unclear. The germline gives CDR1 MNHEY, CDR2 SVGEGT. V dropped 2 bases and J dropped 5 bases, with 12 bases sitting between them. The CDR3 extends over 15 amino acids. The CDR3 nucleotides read TGTGCCAGCAGTTACGGCCAGACGCCGAATGAAAAACTGTTTTTT. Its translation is CASSYGQTPNEKLFF.

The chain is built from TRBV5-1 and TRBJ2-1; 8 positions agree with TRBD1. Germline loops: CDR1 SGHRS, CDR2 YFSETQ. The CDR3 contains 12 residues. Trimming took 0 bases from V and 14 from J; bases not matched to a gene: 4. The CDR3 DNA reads TGCGCCAGCAGCTTGGCCTCGGACAGGGAGTTCTTC. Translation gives CASSLASDREFF.

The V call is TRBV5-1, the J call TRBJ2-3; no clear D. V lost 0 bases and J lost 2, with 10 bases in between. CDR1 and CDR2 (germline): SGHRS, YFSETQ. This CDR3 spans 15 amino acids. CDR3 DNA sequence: TGCGCCAGCAGCTTGGTAGGAGTCCCCACAGATACGCAGTATTTT. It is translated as CASSLVGVPTDTQYF.

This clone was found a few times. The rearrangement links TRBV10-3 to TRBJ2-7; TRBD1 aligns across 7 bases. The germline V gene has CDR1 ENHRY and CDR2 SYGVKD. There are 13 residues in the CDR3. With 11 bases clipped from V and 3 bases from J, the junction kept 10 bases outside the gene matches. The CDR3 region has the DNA TGTGCCGTGACCGGGACAGACATCTACGAGCAGTACTTC. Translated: CAVTGTDIYEQYF.

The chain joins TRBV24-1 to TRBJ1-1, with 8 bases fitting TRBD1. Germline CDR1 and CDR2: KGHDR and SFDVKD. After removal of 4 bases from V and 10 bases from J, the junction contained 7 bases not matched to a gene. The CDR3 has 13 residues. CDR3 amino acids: CATSESGQGRAFF. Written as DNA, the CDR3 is TGTGCCACCAGTGAATCTGGACAGGGAAGAGCTTTCTTT.

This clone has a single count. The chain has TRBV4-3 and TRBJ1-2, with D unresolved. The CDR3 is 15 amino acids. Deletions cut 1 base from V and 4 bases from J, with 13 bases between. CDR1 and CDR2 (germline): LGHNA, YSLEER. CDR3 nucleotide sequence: TGCGCCAGCAGCCAAGGACACCCCGTGAGCTATGGCTACACCTTC. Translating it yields CASSQGHPVSYGYTF.

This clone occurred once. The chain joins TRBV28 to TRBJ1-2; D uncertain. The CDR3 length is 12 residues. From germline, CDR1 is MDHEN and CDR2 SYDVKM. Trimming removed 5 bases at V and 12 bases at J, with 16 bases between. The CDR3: CASSTVYKPHTF. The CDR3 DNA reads TGTGCCAGCAGTACTGTTTACAAACCCCACACCTTC.

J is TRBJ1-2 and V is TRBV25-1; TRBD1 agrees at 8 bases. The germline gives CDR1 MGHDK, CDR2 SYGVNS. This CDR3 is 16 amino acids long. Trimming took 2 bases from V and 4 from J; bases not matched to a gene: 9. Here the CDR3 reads CASSELRGTGLYGYTF. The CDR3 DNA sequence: TGTGCCAGCAGTGAACTCCGAGGGACAGGCCTCTATGGCTACACCTTC.

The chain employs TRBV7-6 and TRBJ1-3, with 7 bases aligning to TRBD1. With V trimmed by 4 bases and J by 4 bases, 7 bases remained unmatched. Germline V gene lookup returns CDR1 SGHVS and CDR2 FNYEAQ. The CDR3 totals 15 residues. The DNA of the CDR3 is TGTGCCAGCAGCTACAGGACAGGCGAGGGAAACACCATATATTTT. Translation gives CASSYRTGEGNTIYF.

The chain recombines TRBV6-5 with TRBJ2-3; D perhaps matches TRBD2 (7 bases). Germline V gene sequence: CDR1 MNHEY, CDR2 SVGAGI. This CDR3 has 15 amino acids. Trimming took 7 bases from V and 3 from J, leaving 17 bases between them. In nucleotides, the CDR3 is TGTGCCAGCACCCTGACCGGGGGGCAAACAGATACGCAGTATTTT. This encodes CASTLTGGQTDTQYF.

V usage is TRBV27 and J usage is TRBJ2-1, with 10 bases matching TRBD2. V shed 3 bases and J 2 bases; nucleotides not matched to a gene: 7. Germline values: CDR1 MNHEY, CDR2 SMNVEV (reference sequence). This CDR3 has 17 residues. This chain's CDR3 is CASSFSGGQGAYNEQFF. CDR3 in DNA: TGTGCCAGCAGTTTTAGCGGGGGGCAGGGAGCCTACAATGAGCAGTTCTTC.

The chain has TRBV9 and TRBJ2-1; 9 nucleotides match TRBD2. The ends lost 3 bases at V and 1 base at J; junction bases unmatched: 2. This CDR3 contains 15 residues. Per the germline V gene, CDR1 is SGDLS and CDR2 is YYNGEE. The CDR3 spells CASSGAGGSYNEQFF. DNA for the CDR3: TGTGCCAGCAGCGGGGCGGGGGGGTCCTACAATGAGCAGTTCTTC.

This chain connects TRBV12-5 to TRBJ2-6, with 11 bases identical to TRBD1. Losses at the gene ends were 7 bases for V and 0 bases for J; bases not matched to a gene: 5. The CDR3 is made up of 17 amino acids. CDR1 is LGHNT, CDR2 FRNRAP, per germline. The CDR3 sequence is CASAPGQGVSGANVLTF. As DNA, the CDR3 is TGTGCTAGTGCCCCGGGACAGGGGGTCTCTGGGGCCAACGTCCTGACTTTC.

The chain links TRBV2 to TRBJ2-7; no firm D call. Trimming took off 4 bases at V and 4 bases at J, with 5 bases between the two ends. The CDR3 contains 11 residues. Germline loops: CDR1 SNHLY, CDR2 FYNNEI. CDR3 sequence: CASSVGYEQYF. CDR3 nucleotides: TGTGCCAGCAGTGTAGGGTACGAGCAGTACTTC. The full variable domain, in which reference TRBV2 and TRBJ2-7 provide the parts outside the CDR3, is EPEVTQTPSHQVTQMGQEVILRCVPISNHLYFYWYRQILGQKVEFLVSFYNNEISEKSEIFDDQFSVERPDGSNFTLKIRSTKLEDSAMYFCASSVGYEQYFGPGTRLTVT.